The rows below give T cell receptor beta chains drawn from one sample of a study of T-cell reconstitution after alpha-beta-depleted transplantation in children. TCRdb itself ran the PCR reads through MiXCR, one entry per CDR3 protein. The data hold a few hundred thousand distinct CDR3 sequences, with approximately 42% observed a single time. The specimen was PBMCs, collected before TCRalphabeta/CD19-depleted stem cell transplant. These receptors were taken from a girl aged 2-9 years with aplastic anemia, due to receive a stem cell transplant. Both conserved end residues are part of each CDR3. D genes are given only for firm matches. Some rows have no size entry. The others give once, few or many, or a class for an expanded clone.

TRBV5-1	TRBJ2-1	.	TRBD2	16	CASSKGLAQSYNEQFF	TGCGCCAGCAGCAAGGGACTAGCGCAGTCCTACAATGAGCAGTTCTTC
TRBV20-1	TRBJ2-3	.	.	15	CSASQGPGSTDTQYF	TGCAGTGCTTCTCAGGGCCCGGGGAGCACAGATACGCAGTATTTT
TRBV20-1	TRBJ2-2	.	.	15	CSARDLAWATGELFF	TGCAGTGCTAGAGATCTAGCGTGGGCCACCGGGGAGCTGTTTTTT
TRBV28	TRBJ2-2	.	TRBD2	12	CAQGSGTRELFF	TGTGCCCAAGGAAGCGGGACCCGGGAGCTGTTTTTT
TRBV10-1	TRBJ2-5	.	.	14	CASSETLFGETQYF	TGCGCCAGCAGTGAGACCTTGTTTGGGGAGACCCAGTACTTC
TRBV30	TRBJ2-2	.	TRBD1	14	CAWARTGGSGELFF	TGTGCCTGGGCTAGGACAGGGGGCAGCGGGGAGCTGTTTTTT
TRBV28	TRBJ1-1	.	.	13	CASSPTGYTEAFF	TGTGCCAGCAGTCCCACAGGGTACACTGAAGCTTTCTTT
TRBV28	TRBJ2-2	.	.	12	CASIGGSGELFF	TGTGCCAGCATAGGTGGATCCGGGGAGCTGTTTTTT
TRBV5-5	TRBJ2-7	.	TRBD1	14	CASSPPAGGLEQYF	TGTGCCAGCAGCCCGCCGGCAGGGGGCCTCGAGCAGTACTTC
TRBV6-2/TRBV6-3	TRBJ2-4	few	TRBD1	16	CASSGQGPIAKNIQYF	TGTGCCAGCAGTGGACAGGGCCCTATAGCCAAAAACATTCAGTACTTC
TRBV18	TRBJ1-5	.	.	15	CASSSGAMGNQPQHF	TGTGCCAGCTCATCCGGGGCTATGGGCAATCAGCCCCAGCATTTT
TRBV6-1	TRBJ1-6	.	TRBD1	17	CASRVLGGREDNSPLHF	TGTGCCAGCCGGGTCTTAGGGGGCAGAGAAGATAATTCACCCCTCCACTTT
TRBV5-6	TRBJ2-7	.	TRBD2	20	CASSSPARLAGAQNWDEQYF	TGTGCCAGCAGTTCCCCGGCTCGACTAGCGGGAGCCCAAAATTGGGACGAGCAGTACTTC
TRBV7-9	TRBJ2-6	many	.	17	CASSLAGGGSGANVLTF	TGTGCCAGCAGCTTAGCCGGGGGAGGCTCTGGGGCCAACGTCCTGACTTTC
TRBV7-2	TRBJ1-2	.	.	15	CASSLVRAGDYGYTF	TGTGCCAGCAGCTTAGTGAGGGCCGGCGACTATGGCTACACCTTC
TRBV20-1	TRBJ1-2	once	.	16	CSAREPPQTHLSGYTF	TGCAGTGCTAGAGAGCCGCCCCAAACGCACCTGAGTGGCTACACCTTC
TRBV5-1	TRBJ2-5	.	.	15	CASSPSPRSEETQYF	TGCGCCAGCAGCCCTAGTCCTAGGAGCGAGGAGACCCAGTACTTC
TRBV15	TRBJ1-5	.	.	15	CATSRDRAGSTTQHF	TGTGCCACCAGCAGAGATCGGGCAGGGTCGACGACCCAGCATTTT
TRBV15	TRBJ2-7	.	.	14	CATSGGGPSHEQYF	TGTGCCACCAGCGGTGGGGGCCCTAGCCACGAGCAGTACTTC
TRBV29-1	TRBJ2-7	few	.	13	CSARTSRSYEQYF	TGCAGCGCAAGGACATCGCGCTCCTACGAGCAGTACTTC
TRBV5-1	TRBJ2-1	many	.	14	CASSLVPSYNEQFF	TGCGCCAGCAGCTTGGTGCCCTCCTACAATGAGCAGTTCTTC
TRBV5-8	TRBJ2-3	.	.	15	CASSFSGEMTDTQYF	TGTGCCAGCAGCTTTTCAGGGGAGATGACAGATACGCAGTATTTT
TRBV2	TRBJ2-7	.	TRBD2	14	CASRYSGGAYEQYF	TGTGCCAGCAGATATAGCGGGGGAGCCTACGAGCAGTACTTC